The 13 T cell receptor beta chains below all came from one sample that was sequenced in a study of tumor-infiltrating lymphocytes in glioblastoma multiforme. TCR beta libraries were built from RNA through three nested multiplex PCR rounds using modified ARM-PCR. MiXCR was run by TCRdb on the multiplex PCR reads, yielding one entry per CDR3 protein. The sample has some 10,000 distinct CDR3 sequences, roughly 70% seen once; the top ten hold around 28%. The sample consisted of brain tumor tissue. These receptors all stem from a male donor with glioblastoma.

This clonotype was detected many times. The chain has TRBV7-3 and TRBJ1-1; D not certain. V was cut by 4 bases and J by 7 bases, with 13 bases left in between. Per the germline V gene, CDR1 is SGHTA and CDR2 is FQGTGA. This CDR3 has 13 amino acids. The CDR3 DNA follows: TGTGCCAGCAGCTCCGCCGGGGATAGTGAAGCTTTCTTT. Translating it yields CASSSAGDSEAFF. Variable domain in full (rest from reference TRBV7-3 and TRBJ1-1): GAGVSQTPSNKVTEKGKYVELRCDPISGHTALYWYRQSLGQGPEFLIYFQGTGAADDSGLPNDRFFAVRPEGSVSTLKIQRTERGDSAVYLCASSSAGDSEAFFGQGTRLTVV.

A few counts support this clonotype. J is TRBJ2-3 and V is TRBV15, with 10 nucleotides matching TRBD1. The CDR3 contains 18 residues. Looked up from germline, CDR1 is LNHNV and CDR2 is YYDKDF (reference sequence). Trimming cost V 4 bases and J 0 bases; bases outside gene matches: 10. CDR3 in DNA: TGTGCCACCAGCACCCCAAGGACAGGGGGATTGAGCACAGATACGCAGTATTTT. Its protein product is CATSTPRTGGLSTDTQYF.

The gene calls are TRBV20-1 and TRBJ2-4, with 9 bases lining up with TRBD1. With 0 bases clipped from V and 5 bases from J, the junction kept 17 bases outside the gene matches. Germline V lookup: CDR1 DFQATT, CDR2 SNEGSKA (reference sequence). The CDR3 is 19 amino acids. CDR3 sequence reads: CSARDPDRGIRKAQNIQYF. CDR3 coding DNA: TGCAGTGCTAGAGACCCTGACAGGGGGATTCGGAAGGCCCAAAACATTCAGTACTTC.

This clonotype has a single count. J is TRBJ2-7 and V is TRBV11-3; D is perhaps TRBD2 (5 bases). Germline V CDR1 and CDR2: SGHNT, YENEEA. V dropped 6 bases and J dropped 3 bases, with 18 bases sitting between them. This CDR3 spans 15 amino acids. CDR3 DNA sequence: TGTGCCAGCAGTCTAAGGCCGGGAAGGAACTACGAGCAGTACTTC. Its translation: CASSLRPGRNYEQYF.

In this sample, this clonotype turned up many times. The rearrangement joins TRBV30 to TRBJ2-4; 7 bases line up with TRBD1. CDR1 GTSNPN and CDR2 SVGIG come from the germline V gene (reference sequence). The CDR3 loop spans 17 amino acids. J gave up 0 bases and V 3 bases, and 11 bases lay outside the gene matches. Here the CDR3 DNA reads TGTGCCTGGAGCGCAGATCCGGGACAGCTAGCCAAAAACATTCAGTACTTC. Amino acid sequence: CAWSADPGQLAKNIQYF.

The chain links TRBV28 to TRBJ2-5, with 14 bases fitting TRBD2. CDR1 and CDR2 from the germline V gene are MDHEN and SYDVKM. The CDR3 extends over 18 amino acids. V was pared by 5 bases and J by 5 bases, with 13 bases of the junction left unmatched. Written as DNA, the CDR3 is TGTGCCAGCAGTCCACCGGGACTAGCGGGAGTGGGGGGTGAGACCCAGTACTTC. It translates to CASSPPGLAGVGGETQYF.

Points on this clonotype: Its ends do not fully match the called genes, so a read error is possible. This chain uses TRBV11-2 with TRBJ2-5; D gene uncertain. This CDR3 is built from 12 residues. Germline V gene sequence: CDR1 SGHAT, CDR2 FQNNGV. The CDR3: CATSLARETQYF. The DNA of the CDR3 is TGTGCCACCAGCTTAGCCAGGGAGACCCAGTACTTC.

This clonotype showed up many times. A read error is possible here, since a much larger clone lies one base away. The chain employs TRBV10-1 and TRBJ2-1, with 15 bases that match TRBD2. The CDR3 length is 18 residues. Germline V gene lookup returns CDR1 WNHNN and CDR2 SYGVQD (reference sequence). The CDR3 nucleotides are TGCGCCGGCAGTGTGCCGGGGACTAGCGGGAGGAAGGACAATGAGCAGTTCTTC. Amino acids: CAGSVPGTSGRKDNEQFF.

This clonotype was counted at least ten times. The rearrangement joins TRBV5-1 to TRBJ1-2; D possibly corresponds to TRBD1 (5 bases). This CDR3 contains 14 residues. With 0 bases removed from V and 1 base from J, the gap between germline ends came to 7 bases. Germline CDR1 is SGHRS and CDR2 is YFSETQ. The DNA for the CDR3 is TGCGCCAGCAGCTTGGGACAGATTAACTATGGCTACACCTTC. Its translation: CASSLGQINYGYTF.

The genes are TRBV11-2 and TRBJ2-2; weak D call: TRBD2 (5 bases). Trimming took off 3 bases at V and 6 bases at J, with 8 bases between the two ends. Germline CDR1 SGHAT, CDR2 FQNNGV. The CDR3 totals 13 residues. CDR3 loop: CASSFAGSGELFF. For the CDR3, the DNA is TGTGCCAGCAGCTTTGCGGGCTCCGGGGAGCTGTTTTTT.

Comment on this clonotype: The conserved phenylalanine or tryptophan normally closing the CDR3 is absent here, so this likely arose from a read error. V is TRBV10-3 and J is TRBJ2-7, with D possibly matching TRBD2 (6 bases). V lost 6 bases, J lost 2 bases, and 11 bases lay in between. There are 13 residues in the CDR3. Germline V gene lookup returns CDR1 ENHRY and CDR2 SYGVKD. The CDR3 region is CAIRSSEPYEQYL. CDR3 coding DNA: TGTGCCATCAGATCTAGCGAACCCTACGAGCAGTACTTA.

This clonotype ranks as medium-sized. The chain combines TRBV10-3 with TRBJ2-7; D unresolved. Trimming removed 3 bases at V and 1 base at J, with 10 bases between. Germline lookup yields CDR1 ENHRY and CDR2 SYGVKD. This CDR3 has 14 amino acids. Here the CDR3 DNA reads TGTGCCATCAGTGAATGGAGTGGGTCCTACGAGCAGTACTTC. Protein: CAISEWSGSYEQYF.

The rearrangement joins TRBV20-1 to TRBJ2-4; tentative D call: TRBD2 (5 bases). Germline-derived CDR1 and CDR2 are DFQATT and SNEGSKA (reference sequence). The CDR3 contains 11 residues. Trimming left V 5 bases short and J 9 bases short, with 11 bases between. The CDR3 sequence is CSAPNRGIQYF. The CDR3, as DNA: TGCAGTGCTCCCAATCGGGGCATTCAGTACTTC.